Below are 30 T cell receptor beta chains sequenced from a single sample in a study of cytomegalovirus exposure and HLA in healthy donors. The assay was immunoSEQ multiplex PCR, and TCRdb's table has in-frame clones only and misses some. This sample has 120,000 to 150,000 clones, with 80% to 90% found just once. The sequencing input was PBMCs. The receptors originated from a man in his late teens or twenties in good health and CMV-seropositive.

Comment on this clone: The junction and the germline gene differ at one end; a read error may be behind it. The J gene is TRBJ2-7, the V gene TRBV7-7; possibly TRBD2 for D (5 bases). Germline V gene sequence: CDR1 SSHAT, CDR2 FNYEAQ (reference sequence). The CDR3 totals 14 residues. Written as DNA, the CDR3 is TGTGCTAGCAGCTTAACTACTAGCTCCTACGAGCAGTACTTC. Translating gives CASSLTTSSYEQYF.

The CDR3 protein is CAWRWESSYGYTF. The CDR3 DNA sequence: TGTGCCTGGAGGTGGGAGTCTTCATATGGCTACACCTTC. This sequence joins TRBV30 and TRBJ1-2; unclear D gene. V gave up 3 bases and J gave up 5 bases, with 13 bases separating them. Germline lookup yields CDR1 GTSNPN and CDR2 SVGIG (reference sequence). CDR3 length: 13 residues.

A few counts support this clone. The chain is built from TRBV4-2 and TRBJ2-7; 7 bases map to TRBD1. This CDR3 region has 12 residues. The germline CDR1 and CDR2 sequences are LGHNA and YNFKEQ. The trim removed 4 bases at V and 5 bases at J, leaving 2 bases unmatched. The CDR3 sequence: CASSLDRDEQYF. DNA of the CDR3: TGTGCCAGCAGCCTAGACAGGGACGAGCAGTACTTC.

The chain uses TRBV2 and TRBJ1-3; 7 bases match TRBD1. This CDR3 region has 18 residues. The germline gives CDR1 SNHLY, CDR2 FYNNEI. J was trimmed by 0 bases and V by 4 bases; bases with no gene match: 12. CDR3 bases: TGTGCCAGCAGTGTAGACCTTTCGGGACAGAGCTCTGGAAACACCATATATTTT. Encoded protein: CASSVDLSGQSSGNTIYF. Supplemented by reference TRBV2 and TRBJ1-3, the full variable domain reads EPEVTQTPSHQVTQMGQEVILRCVPISNHLYFYWYRQILGQKVEFLVSFYNNEISEKSEIFDDQFSVERPDGSNFTLKIRSTKLEDSAMYFCASSVDLSGQSSGNTIYFGEGSWLTVV.

This chain joins TRBV7-9 and TRBJ2-2; TRBD2 aligns across 10 bases. CDR1 and CDR2 from the germline V gene are SEHNR and FQNEAQ (reference sequence). V lost 3 bases, J lost 7 bases, and 8 bases stayed unmatched. This CDR3 is built from 16 residues. The CDR3 DNA sequence: TGTGCCAGCAGCTTGGTGACTAGCGGGCCGTACGGGGAGCTGTTTTTT. Residues: CASSLVTSGPYGELFF.

This rearrangement joins TRBV19 to TRBJ1-2; D is perhaps TRBD1 (5 bases). Deletions cut 7 bases from V and 5 bases from J, with 17 bases between. CDR1 and CDR2 (germline): LNHDA, SQIVND (reference sequence). The CDR3 is made up of 14 amino acids. The CDR3 loop reads CASTLGADLYGYTF. CDR3 bases: TGTGCCAGTACCCTAGGGGCAGACCTATATGGCTACACCTTC.

The chain links TRBV5-4 to TRBJ1-1; D gene ambiguous. Trimming took off 0 bases at V and 4 bases at J, with 4 bases between the two ends. The CDR3 extends over 12 amino acids. The germline CDR1 and CDR2 sequences are SGHNT and YYREEE (reference sequence). CDR3 residues: CASSLEATEAFF. CDR3 DNA sequence: TGTGCCAGCAGCTTGGAAGCCACTGAAGCTTTCTTT.

The chain uses TRBV7-6 and TRBJ2-7; tentative D call: TRBD2 (6 bases). The CDR3 spans 19 residues. The germline gives CDR1 SGHVS, CDR2 FNYEAQ. Trimming pared 5 bases from V and 2 bases from J, leaving 28 bases between. The CDR3 DNA reads TGTGCCAGCAGCCCAACGGTAATTGAATCGGGGGTACTCCCCTACGAGCAGTACTTC. The encoded protein is CASSPTVIESGVLPYEQYF.

V usage is TRBV7-9 and J usage is TRBJ2-1, with 11 bases identical to TRBD2. The CDR3 length is 17 residues. Germline loops: CDR1 SEHNR, CDR2 FQNEAQ (reference sequence). V lost 3 bases, J lost 5 bases, and 9 bases stayed unmatched. The CDR3 here is CASSFLAGGHSNNEQFF. The CDR3 nucleotides read TGTGCCAGCAGCTTCCTAGCGGGGGGCCATTCTAACAATGAGCAGTTCTTC.

The chain employs TRBV2 and TRBJ1-2; unclear D gene. The V gene's germline CDR1 is SNHLY and CDR2 FYNNEI. Trimming took off 1 base at V and 6 bases at J, with 9 bases between the two ends. CDR3 size: 13 residues. The DNA of the CDR3 is TGTGCCAGCAGTGAAGGGGAGCGGCATGGCTACACCTTC. Translation gives CASSEGERHGYTF.

The genes are TRBV30 and TRBJ2-2; D is perhaps TRBD2 (7 bases). Trimming left V 4 bases short and J 2 bases short, with 11 bases between. Germline CDR1 is GTSNPN and CDR2 is SVGIG (reference sequence). This CDR3 spans 14 amino acids. CDR3 residues: CAWTRGLNTGELFF. In DNA form, the CDR3 reads TGTGCCTGGACGCGGGGGCTTAACACCGGGGAGCTGTTTTTT.

The chain links TRBV9 to TRBJ1-3; D call uncertain. Trimming removed 3 bases at V and 4 bases at J, with 14 bases between. This CDR3 is 15 amino acids long. Germline V gives CDR1 SGDLS, CDR2 YYNGEE. In DNA, the CDR3 is TGTGCCAGCAGCGCCTCCGGGATCTACGGAAACACCATATATTTT. As protein: CASSASGIYGNTIYF.

This chain connects TRBV5-4 to TRBJ2-2, with 7 bases that match TRBD1. Per germline, CDR1 SGHNT and CDR2 YYREEE (reference sequence). CDR3 size: 16 residues. J gave up 2 bases and V 5 bases, and 9 bases lay outside the gene matches. CDR3 region: CASREKGQINTGELFF. The CDR3 nucleotides read TGTGCCAGCAGGGAAAAGGGACAGATTAACACCGGGGAGCTGTTTTTT.

There are a few counts of this clone. V usage is TRBV11-2 and J usage is TRBJ2-7, with D perhaps TRBD1 (6 bases). Germline CDR1 SGHAT, CDR2 FQNNGV. CDR3 length: 14 residues. Trimming removed 1 base from V and 7 bases from J, with 14 bases in between. CDR3 residues: CASSLAGGPSEQYF. The CDR3 DNA sequence: TGTGCCAGCAGCTTAGCTGGGGGCCCCTCTGAGCAGTACTTC.

The chain is built from TRBV7-3 and TRBJ2-2; D gene unclear. Germline CDR1 SGHTA, CDR2 FQGTGA. V was cut by 1 base and J by 5 bases, with 8 bases left in between. The CDR3 runs 14 residues. This CDR3 is CASSLRAQTGELFF. For the CDR3, the DNA is TGTGCCAGCAGCTTAAGGGCACAGACCGGGGAGCTGTTTTTT.

The chain links TRBV5-1 to TRBJ1-1, with a tentative D call TRBD1 (5 bases). V dropped 8 bases and J dropped 12 bases, with 17 bases sitting between them. Germline V gene sequence: CDR1 SGHRS, CDR2 YFSETQ. The CDR3 has 11 residues. CDR3 sequence reads: CASPLEGDPFF. The CDR3 DNA reads as TGCGCCAGTCCCTTGGAAGGGGATCCTTTCTTT.

V gene TRBV7-9 combines with J gene TRBJ1-2; perhaps TRBD1 as D (5 bases). The CDR3 totals 16 residues. With 3 bases removed from V and 7 bases from J, the gap between germline ends came to 21 bases. Germline V lookup: CDR1 SEHNR, CDR2 FQNEAQ (reference sequence). This CDR3 reads CASSFVGGKSGVGYTF. For the CDR3, the DNA is TGTGCCAGCAGCTTTGTGGGCGGGAAGTCGGGGGTTGGCTACACCTTC.

This chain links TRBV5-1 with TRBJ1-2, with D possibly TRBD1 on 6 matching bases. The CDR3 is made up of 16 amino acids. The germline V gene encodes CDR1 SGHRS and CDR2 YFSETQ. Trimming removed 0 bases from V and 8 bases from J, with 20 bases in between. The CDR3 region is CASSLAPSAGAGGYTF. The CDR3 nucleotides are TGCGCCAGCAGCTTGGCCCCCTCCGCGGGGGCGGGAGGCTACACCTTC.

V usage is TRBV21-1 and J usage is TRBJ2-7; TRBD2, the D gene given by the table, was not confirmed from the DNA. TRBV21-1 is given as a pseudogene. The CDR3 contains 17 residues. CDR3 loop: CASTRKPLAGYGYEQYF. CDR3 DNA: TGTGCCAGCACCCGCAAGCCACTAGCGGGATACGGATACGAGCAGTACTTC.

The rearrangement links TRBV11-3 to TRBJ2-3, with 14 bases identical to TRBD2. CDR3 length: 17 residues. Germline V gene sequence: CDR1 SGHNT, CDR2 YENEEA. After removal of 4 bases from V and 5 bases from J, the junction contained 8 bases not matched to a gene. This CDR3 is CASSSRLAGGQGDTQYF. The DNA of the CDR3 is TGTGCCAGCAGCTCTCGACTAGCGGGGGGGCAGGGAGATACGCAGTATTTT.

As DNA, the CDR3 is TGTGCCTGGAGTGCCGGGACAGTGGCAGATACGCAGTATTTT. Amino acid sequence: CAWSAGTVADTQYF. The chain links TRBV30 to TRBJ2-3, with 7 bases that match TRBD1. The germline V gene encodes CDR1 GTSNPN and CDR2 SVGIG (reference sequence). J was trimmed by 4 bases and V by 1 base; bases with no gene match: 5. CDR3 size: 14 residues.

This clone was seen once. In DNA form, the CDR3 reads TGCGCCAGCAGAGGACCGGAAGGACTCTCTGGGGCCAACGTCCTGACTTTC. The encoded protein is CASRGPEGLSGANVLTF. The V and J genes are TRBV5-1 and TRBJ2-6; D may be TRBD2 (5 bases). This CDR3 contains 17 residues. Germline values: CDR1 SGHRS, CDR2 YFSETQ. The germline V and J ends were trimmed by 5 bases and 0 bases, with 15 bases remaining between them.

The CDR3 reads CASSPPTGVNTEAFF. The CDR3 DNA sequence: TGTGCCAGCAGTCCGCCGACAGGGGTGAACACTGAAGCTTTCTTT. The rearrangement links TRBV6-6 to TRBJ1-1; 8 bases map to TRBD1. The germline CDR1 and CDR2 sequences are MNHNY and SVGAGI (reference sequence). The CDR3 is made up of 15 amino acids. J lost 0 bases, V lost 5 bases, and 5 bases had no gene match.

The chain links TRBV7-9 to TRBJ2-7; weak D call: TRBD2 (6 bases). Germline V gene data show CDR1 as SEHNR and CDR2 as FQNEAQ (reference sequence). The CDR3 is made up of 14 amino acids. V dropped 4 bases and J dropped 6 bases, with 16 bases sitting between them. CDR3 coding DNA: TGTGCCAGCAGCTCCGCCGGGAGCTTACGCGAGCAGTACTTC. The encoded protein is CASSSAGSLREQYF.

V is TRBV6-4 and J is TRBJ2-3, with 8 bases fitting TRBD2. Germline V gene data show CDR1 as MRHNA and CDR2 as SNTAGT. V was pared by 4 bases and J by 5 bases, with 8 bases of the junction left unmatched. The CDR3 totals 15 residues. The DNA of the CDR3 is TGTGCCAGCAGTGGACTAGCGTCGAGTGTAGATACGCAGTATTTT. The encoded protein is CASSGLASSVDTQYF.

The chain employs TRBV7-9 and TRBJ2-5, with D uncertain. The germline gives CDR1 SEHNR, CDR2 FQNEAQ (reference sequence). Trimming pared 4 bases from V and 5 bases from J, leaving 11 bases between. The CDR3 runs to 13 residues. CDR3 sequence reads: CASSSQPRETQYF. CDR3 nucleotide sequence: TGTGCCAGCAGCTCACAGCCCCGGGAGACCCAGTACTTC. Full variable domain (remainder filled in from reference TRBV7-9 and TRBJ2-5): DTGVSQNPRHKITKRGQNVTFRCDPISEHNRLYWYRQTLGQGPEFLTYFQNEAQLEKSRLLSDRFSAERPKGSFSTLEIQRTEQGDSAMYLCASSSQPRETQYFGPGTRLLVL.

The V gene is TRBV6-1, the J gene TRBJ1-4; 10 nucleotides agree with TRBD1. Trimming removed 7 bases from V and 7 bases from J; junction bases left unmatched: 6. Germline CDR1 reads MNHNS; CDR2 reads SASEGT. The CDR3 length is 14 residues. DNA of the CDR3: TGTGCCAGCATGAGAGGGACAGGGGCTGAAAAACTGTTTTTT. Translating gives CASMRGTGAEKLFF.

The CDR3 spells CASKSKRGRGLEQYF. The DNA for the CDR3 is TGTGCCAGCAAGTCGAAACGGGGGAGAGGACTCGAGCAGTACTTC. The rearrangement joins TRBV5-8 to TRBJ2-7, with D possibly matching TRBD2 (6 bases). This CDR3 contains 15 residues. The ends were cut back, 6 bases at V and 6 bases at J, with 22 bases in the middle. CDR1 is SGHTS and CDR2 is YDEGEE in the germline V gene.

This chain uses TRBV5-5 with TRBJ1-4, with TRBD1 matching over 8 bases. This CDR3 has 15 residues. With V trimmed by 2 bases and J by 5 bases, 5 bases remained unmatched. Germline V gives CDR1 SGHKS, CDR2 YYEKEE (reference sequence). CDR3 sequence: CASSFGQGENEKLFF. The DNA of the CDR3 is TGTGCCAGCAGCTTCGGACAGGGCGAGAATGAAAAACTGTTTTTT.

The chain couples TRBV21-1 to TRBJ1-2; TRBD1 is the table's D call, not checked against the DNA. TRBV21-1 is reported as a pseudogene. This CDR3 is built from 15 residues. DNA of the CDR3: TGTGCCAGCAGCAAAGATTTTAGGGGGTACGCTGGCTACACCTTC. Protein: CASSKDFRGYAGYTF.